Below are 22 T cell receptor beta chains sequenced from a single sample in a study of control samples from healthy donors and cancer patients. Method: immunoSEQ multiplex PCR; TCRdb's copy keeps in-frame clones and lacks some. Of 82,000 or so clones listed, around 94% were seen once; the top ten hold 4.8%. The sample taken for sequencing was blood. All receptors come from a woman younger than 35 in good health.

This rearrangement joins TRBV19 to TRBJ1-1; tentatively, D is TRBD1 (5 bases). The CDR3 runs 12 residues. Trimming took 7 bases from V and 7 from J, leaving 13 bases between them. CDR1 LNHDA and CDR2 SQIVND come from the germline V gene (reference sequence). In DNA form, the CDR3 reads TGTGCCAGTAATTGGGGCGGGGTTGAAGCTTTCTTT. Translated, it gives CASNWGGVEAFF.

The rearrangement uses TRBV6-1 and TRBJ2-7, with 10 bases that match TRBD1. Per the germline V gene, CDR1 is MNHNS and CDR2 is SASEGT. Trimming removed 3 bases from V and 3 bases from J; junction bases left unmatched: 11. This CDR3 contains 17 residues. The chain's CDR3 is CASSETLGGTGVYEQYF. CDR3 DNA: TGTGCCAGCAGTGAGACCCTGGGGGGGACAGGGGTCTACGAGCAGTACTTC.

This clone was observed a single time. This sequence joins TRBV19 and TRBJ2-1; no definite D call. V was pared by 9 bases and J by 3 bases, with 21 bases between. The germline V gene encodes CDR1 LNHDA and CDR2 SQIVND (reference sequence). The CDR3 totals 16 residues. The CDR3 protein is CASTPSWPSIYNEQFF. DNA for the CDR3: TGTGCCAGCACCCCCTCGTGGCCCTCCATCTACAATGAGCAGTTCTTC.

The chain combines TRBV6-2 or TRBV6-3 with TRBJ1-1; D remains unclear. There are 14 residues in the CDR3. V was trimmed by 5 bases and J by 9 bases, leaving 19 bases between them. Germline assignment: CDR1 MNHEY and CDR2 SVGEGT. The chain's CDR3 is CASSPSGAFRKAFF. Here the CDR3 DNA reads TGTGCCAGCAGTCCCAGTGGCGCCTTCCGAAAAGCTTTCTTT.

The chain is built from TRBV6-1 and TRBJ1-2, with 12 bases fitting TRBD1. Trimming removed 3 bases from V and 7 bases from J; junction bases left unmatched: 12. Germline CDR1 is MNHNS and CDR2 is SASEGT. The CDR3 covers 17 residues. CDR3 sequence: CASSELLVGQGAGGYTF. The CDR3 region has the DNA TGTGCCAGCAGTGAGCTCCTGGTGGGACAGGGGGCGGGTGGCTACACCTTC.

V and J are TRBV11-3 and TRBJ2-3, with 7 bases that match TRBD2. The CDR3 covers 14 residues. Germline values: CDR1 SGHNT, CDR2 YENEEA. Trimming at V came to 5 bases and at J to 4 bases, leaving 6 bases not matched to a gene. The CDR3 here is CASSPTAGADTQYF. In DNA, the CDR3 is TGTGCCAGCAGCCCCACGGCGGGAGCAGATACGCAGTATTTT.

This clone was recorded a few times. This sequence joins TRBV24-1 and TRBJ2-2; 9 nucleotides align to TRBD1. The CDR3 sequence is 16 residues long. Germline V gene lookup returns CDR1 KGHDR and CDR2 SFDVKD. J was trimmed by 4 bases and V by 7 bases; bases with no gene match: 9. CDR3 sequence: CATREGPGQGTGELFF. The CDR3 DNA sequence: TGTGCCACCAGGGAGGGGCCGGGACAGGGCACCGGGGAGCTGTTTTTT.

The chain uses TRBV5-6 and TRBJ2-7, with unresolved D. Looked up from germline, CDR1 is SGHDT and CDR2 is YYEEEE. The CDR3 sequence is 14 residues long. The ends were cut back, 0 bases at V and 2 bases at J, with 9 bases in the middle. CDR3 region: CASSLGPDPYEQYF. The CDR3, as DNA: TGTGCCAGCAGCTTGGGTCCAGACCCCTACGAGCAGTACTTC.

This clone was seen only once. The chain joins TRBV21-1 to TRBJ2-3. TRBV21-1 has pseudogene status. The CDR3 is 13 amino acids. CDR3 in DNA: TGTGCCAGCCTCTGTGGGGTCACAGATACGCAGTATTTT. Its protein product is CASLCGVTDTQYF.

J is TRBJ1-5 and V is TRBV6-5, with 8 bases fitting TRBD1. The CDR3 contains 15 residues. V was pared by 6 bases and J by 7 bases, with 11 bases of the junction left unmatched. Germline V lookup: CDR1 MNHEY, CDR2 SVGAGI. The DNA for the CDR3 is TGTGCCAGCAGCCTTGGACAGGGCGTGGGACAGCCCCAGCATTTT. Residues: CASSLGQGVGQPQHF.

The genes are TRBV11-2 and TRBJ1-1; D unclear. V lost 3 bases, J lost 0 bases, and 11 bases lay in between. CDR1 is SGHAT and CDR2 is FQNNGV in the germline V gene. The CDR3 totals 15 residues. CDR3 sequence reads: CASSFFAAMNTEAFF. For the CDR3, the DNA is TGTGCCAGCAGCTTTTTTGCGGCCATGAACACTGAAGCTTTCTTT.

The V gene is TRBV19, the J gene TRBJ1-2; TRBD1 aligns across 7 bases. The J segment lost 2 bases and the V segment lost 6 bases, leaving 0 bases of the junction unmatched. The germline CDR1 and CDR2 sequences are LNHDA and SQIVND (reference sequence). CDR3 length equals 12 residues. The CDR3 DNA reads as TGTGCCAGTAGGGACAGGAACTATGGCTACACCTTC. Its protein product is CASRDRNYGYTF.

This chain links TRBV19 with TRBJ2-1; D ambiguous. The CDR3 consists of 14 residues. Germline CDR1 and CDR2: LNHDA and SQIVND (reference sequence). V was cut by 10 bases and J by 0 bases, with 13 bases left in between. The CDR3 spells CATSWKGSYNEQFF. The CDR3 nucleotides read TGTGCCACCTCGTGGAAGGGCTCCTACAATGAGCAGTTCTTC. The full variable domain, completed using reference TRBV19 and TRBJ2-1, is DGGITQSPKYLFRKEGQNVTLSCEQNLNHDAMYWYRQDPGQGLRLIYYSQIVNDFQKGDIAEGYSVSREKKESFPLTVTSAQKNPTAFYLCATSWKGSYNEQFFGPGTRLTVL.

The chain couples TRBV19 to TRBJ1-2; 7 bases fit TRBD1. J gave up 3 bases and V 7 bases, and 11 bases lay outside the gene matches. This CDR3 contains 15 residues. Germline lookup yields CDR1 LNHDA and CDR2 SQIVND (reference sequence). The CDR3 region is CASIPSTGPYYGYTF. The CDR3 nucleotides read TGTGCCAGTATCCCCTCGACAGGGCCCTACTATGGCTACACCTTC. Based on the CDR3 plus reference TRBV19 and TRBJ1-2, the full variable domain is DGGITQSPKYLFRKEGQNVTLSCEQNLNHDAMYWYRQDPGQGLRLIYYSQIVNDFQKGDIAEGYSVSREKKESFPLTVTSAQKNPTAFYLCASIPSTGPYYGYTFGSGTRLTVV.

The CDR3 region is CASSSSGTGRGSGHSYEQYF. The CDR3 DNA reads as TGTGCCAGCAGTTCCTCCGGGACAGGGCGCGGTAGCGGACACTCCTACGAGCAGTACTTC. The chain couples TRBV28 to TRBJ2-7, with 9 bases identical to TRBD1. The CDR3 has 20 residues. The V gene end was trimmed by 4 bases and the J gene end by 0 bases; junction bases not matched to a gene: 19. Per the germline V gene, CDR1 is MDHEN and CDR2 is SYDVKM.

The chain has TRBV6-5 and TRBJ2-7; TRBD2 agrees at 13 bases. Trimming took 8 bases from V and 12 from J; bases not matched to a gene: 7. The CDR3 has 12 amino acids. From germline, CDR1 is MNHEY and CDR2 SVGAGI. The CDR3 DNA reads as TGTGCCAGCTGGGGGACTAGCGGGACCAGGTACTTC. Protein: CASWGTSGTRYF.

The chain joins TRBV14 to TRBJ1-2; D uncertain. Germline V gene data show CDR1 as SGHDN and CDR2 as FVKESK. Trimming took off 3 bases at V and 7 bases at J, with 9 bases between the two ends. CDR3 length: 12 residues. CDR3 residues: CASSHSGGGYTF. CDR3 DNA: TGTGCCAGCAGCCACTCTGGAGGTGGCTACACCTTC.

The CDR3 protein is CASSYTGVRGGNTIYF. The CDR3 DNA sequence: TGTGCCAGCAGTTACACAGGGGTGCGTGGTGGAAACACCATATATTTT. V usage is TRBV6-5 and J usage is TRBJ1-3, with 7 bases matching TRBD1. From germline, CDR1 is MNHEY and CDR2 SVGAGI. This CDR3 is 16 amino acids long. Trimming removed 2 bases from V and 3 bases from J; junction bases left unmatched: 7.

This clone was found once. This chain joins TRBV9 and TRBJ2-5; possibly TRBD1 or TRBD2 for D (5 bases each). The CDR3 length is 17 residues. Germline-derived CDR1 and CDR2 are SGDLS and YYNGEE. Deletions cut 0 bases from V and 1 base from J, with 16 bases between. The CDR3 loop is CASSVAPAQEAQETQYF. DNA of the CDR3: TGTGCCAGCAGCGTAGCTCCGGCACAGGAGGCCCAAGAGACCCAGTACTTC. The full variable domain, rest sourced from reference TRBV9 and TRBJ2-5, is DSGVTQTPKHLITATGQRVTLRCSPRSGDLSVYWYQQSLDQGLQFLIQYYNGEERAKGNILERFSAQQFPDLHSELNLSSLELGDSALYFCASSVAPAQEAQETQYFGPGTRLLVL.

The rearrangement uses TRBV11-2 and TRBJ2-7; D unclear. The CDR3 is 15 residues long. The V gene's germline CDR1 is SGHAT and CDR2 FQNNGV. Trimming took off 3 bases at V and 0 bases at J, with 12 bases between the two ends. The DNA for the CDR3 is TGTGCCAGCAGCTTTAGGTGGGGAAGCTCCTACGAGCAGTACTTC. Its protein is CASSFRWGSSYEQYF.

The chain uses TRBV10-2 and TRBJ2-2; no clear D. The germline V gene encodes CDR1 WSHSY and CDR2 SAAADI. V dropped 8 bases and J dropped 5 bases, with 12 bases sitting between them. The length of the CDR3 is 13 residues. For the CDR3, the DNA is TGCGCCAGCCTTTTGTCGTCGACCGGGGAGCTGTTTTTT. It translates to CASLLSSTGELFF.

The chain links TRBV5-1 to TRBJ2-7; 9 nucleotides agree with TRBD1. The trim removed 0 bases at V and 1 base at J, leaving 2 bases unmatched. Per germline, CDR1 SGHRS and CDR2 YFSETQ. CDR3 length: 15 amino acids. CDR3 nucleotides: TGCGCCAGCAGCTTGGCCGGGACAGGGTCCTACGAGCAGTACTTC. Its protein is CASSLAGTGSYEQYF.